Included here is one TCR beta chain sequence, with context. The antigen is undetermined. The data belong to a study of T cell repertoires in cytomegalovirus infection. Germline CDR1 SGHAT, CDR2 FQNNGV. Trimming took 3 bases from V and 3 from J; bases not matched to a gene: 3. The CDR3 is 14 residues long. From the reads, TCRdb called clonotypes with MiXCR, one entry per CDR3 protein. The sample has fewer than 950,000 distinct CDR3 sequences; roughly 33% are singletons. Study results and limitations: HLA-C-restricted CMV-specific TCR beta clonotypes were dominant in the ex vivo response.

This specimen consisted of cultured CD8+ T cells from PBMCs, obtained from culture after CMV antigen stimulation. This clonotype was sampled from a human donor in good health (CMV status not recorded). Some clones in this sample may be carry-over from other donors' samples. The chain joins TRBV11-2 to TRBJ1-2, with 8 bases matching TRBD1. This CDR3 reads CASSFDRGDYGYTF. The DNA for the CDR3 is TGTGCCAGCAGCTTCGACAGGGGTGACTATGGCTACACCTTC.